The next 23 T cell receptor beta chains were all read from a single sample in a study of T cell changes during pregnancy in multiple sclerosis. Libraries were prepared by immunoSEQ multiplex PCR; TCRdb keeps only in-frame clonotypes and omits some of them. Of 45,000 to 50,000 clones in the sample, 91% were seen once. The material was CD8+ T cells from peripheral blood mononuclear cells, obtained after pregnancy. All receptors derive from a female donor with multiple sclerosis, enrolled in a pregnancy study.

The genes are TRBV27 and TRBJ2-2, with a tentative D call TRBD2 (6 bases). The CDR3 contains 15 residues. Germline lookup yields CDR1 MNHEY and CDR2 SMNVEV (reference sequence). The germline V and J ends were trimmed by 6 bases and 3 bases, with 14 bases remaining between them. In DNA form, the CDR3 reads TGTGCCAGCAGCCAAACGGGACTCGACACCGGGGAGCTGTTTTTT. Amino acid sequence: CASSQTGLDTGELFF.

This chain uses TRBV27 with TRBJ2-1, with 9 bases lining up with TRBD1. The CDR3 length is 15 residues. Per germline, CDR1 MNHEY and CDR2 SMNVEV (reference sequence). Trimming removed 1 base from V and 8 bases from J; junction bases left unmatched: 6. CDR3 nucleotide sequence: TGTGCCAGCAGTTTATGGACAGGGGTAGGGCATGAGCAGTTCTTC. The encoded protein is CASSLWTGVGHEQFF.

This clone was seen a single time. The chain uses TRBV6-4 and TRBJ2-4, with D possibly matching TRBD2 (6 bases). The V gene lost 5 bases and the J gene lost 0 bases, with 11 bases spanning the gap. The CDR3 covers 15 residues. Germline-derived CDR1 and CDR2 are MRHNA and SNTAGT. The CDR3: CASSLPGGAKNIQYF. Here the CDR3 DNA reads TGTGCCAGCAGTCTCCCCGGGGGAGCCAAAAACATTCAGTACTTC.

The J gene is TRBJ1-4, the V gene TRBV2; the match to TRBD1 covers 7 bases. V lost 1 base and J lost 4; bases outside the gene matches: 3. The CDR3 runs 15 residues. CDR1 and CDR2 from the germline V gene are SNHLY and FYNNEI. The CDR3 DNA follows: TGTGCCAGCAGTGAAGGACAGGGCCTTAATGAAAAACTGTTTTTT. It yields the protein CASSEGQGLNEKLFF.

The chain has TRBV5-4 and TRBJ1-2; TRBD1 might be the D (6 bases). The CDR3 spans 14 residues. CDR1 and CDR2 (germline): SGHNT, YYREEE (reference sequence). Trimming pared 0 bases from V and 8 bases from J, leaving 14 bases between. The CDR3 nucleotides read TGTGCCAGCAGCTTGGTGGGGGCGAGTTACGGCTACACCTTC. This translates into CASSLVGASYGYTF.

The chain recombines TRBV19 with TRBJ1-5; maybe TRBD1 (6 bases). Germline CDR1 is LNHDA and CDR2 is SQIVND (reference sequence). The germline V and J ends were trimmed by 2 bases and 5 bases, with 25 bases remaining between them. The CDR3 has 19 residues. CDR3 residues: CASSIFFVGADPTDQPQHF. In DNA, the CDR3 is TGTGCCAGTAGTATATTTTTCGTGGGGGCAGACCCTACCGATCAGCCCCAGCATTTT.

V and J are TRBV6-4 and TRBJ2-3; 10 bases map to TRBD2. J gave up 2 bases and V 2 bases, and 4 bases lay outside the gene matches. This CDR3 has 16 amino acids. Germline CDR1 MRHNA, CDR2 SNTAGT. This chain's CDR3 is CASSDGSGGATDTQYF. The CDR3 nucleotides are TGTGCCAGCAGTGACGGCAGCGGGGGGGCCACAGATACGCAGTATTTT.

To note about this clone: An end of the junction differs from the germline gene, which may be a read error. The J gene is TRBJ2-6, the V gene TRBV7-9; D not certain. Germline assignment: CDR1 SEHNR and CDR2 FQNEAQ (reference sequence). The CDR3 is 15 residues long. For the CDR3, the DNA is TGTGCCAGCAGCGCCCTAGTATCTGAGGCCAACGTCCTGACTTTC. It yields the protein CASSALVSEANVLTF.

The chain recombines TRBV30 with TRBJ2-5, with TRBD1 matching over 8 bases. The CDR3 is made up of 14 amino acids. Per the germline V gene, CDR1 is GTSNPN and CDR2 is SVGIG (reference sequence). Trimming at V came to 2 bases and at J to 1 base, leaving 3 bases not matched to a gene. CDR3 sequence (DNA): TGTGCCTGGAGTTGGGACAGGCCCCAAGAGACCCAGTACTTC. It encodes CAWSWDRPQETQYF.

V is TRBV28 and J is TRBJ1-5; tentative D call: TRBD1 (6 bases). CDR3 length: 17 residues. V was shortened by 3 bases and J by 0 bases, with 15 bases between the two germline ends. CDR1 and CDR2 from the germline V gene are MDHEN and SYDVKM. CDR3 in amino acids: CASSFGGAEDSNQPQHF. The CDR3 coding sequence is TGTGCCAGCAGTTTCGGGGGGGCAGAGGATAGCAATCAGCCCCAGCATTTT.

The V gene is TRBV6-1, the J gene TRBJ2-1; 11 bases agree with TRBD2. With 4 bases clipped from V and 2 bases from J, the junction kept 10 bases outside the gene matches. Germline CDR1 reads MNHNS; CDR2 reads SASEGT. The CDR3 sequence is 18 residues long. The CDR3 sequence: CASSALAGGASAYNEQFF. The CDR3 DNA is TGTGCCAGCAGTGCCCTAGCGGGAGGTGCCTCGGCCTACAATGAGCAGTTCTTC.

The CDR3 sequence is CASSQGAGTDTQYF. As DNA, the CDR3 is TGTGCCAGCAGCCAGGGGGCTGGCACAGATACGCAGTATTTT. The V and J genes are TRBV25-1 and TRBJ2-3; 8 positions match TRBD1. Germline V gives CDR1 MGHDK, CDR2 SYGVNS. The CDR3 loop spans 14 amino acids. Trimming removed 6 bases from V and 1 base from J; junction bases left unmatched: 3. Full variable domain (rest looked up from reference TRBV25-1 and TRBJ2-3): EADIYQTPRYLVIGTGKKITLECSQTMGHDKMYWYQQDPGMELHLIHYSYGVNSTEKGDLSSESTVSRIRTEHFPLTLESARPSHTSQYLCASSQGAGTDTQYFGPGTRLTVL.

The chain links TRBV19 to TRBJ2-3, with 10 bases aligning to TRBD2. The length of the CDR3 is 13 residues. J was trimmed by 4 bases and V by 7 bases; bases with no gene match: 2. Germline CDR1 reads LNHDA; CDR2 reads SQIVND (reference sequence). The CDR3 loop reads CASKSGGADTQYF. The CDR3, as DNA: TGTGCCAGTAAGAGCGGGGGGGCAGATACGCAGTATTTT.

The rearrangement uses TRBV6-5 and TRBJ2-2; possible D gene TRBD1, 5 bases. CDR3 length equals 15 residues. Trimming left V 6 bases short and J 7 bases short, with 18 bases between. Germline V gives CDR1 MNHEY, CDR2 SVGAGI. CDR3 protein: CASRSVRTPGGELFF. The CDR3, as DNA: TGTGCCAGCAGATCCGTCCGGACACCAGGCGGGGAGCTGTTTTTT.

The rearrangement links TRBV30 to TRBJ2-6, with D hard to call. This CDR3 is 13 amino acids long. V was shortened by 4 bases and J by 0 bases, with 4 bases between the two germline ends. Germline V gene data show CDR1 as GTSNPN and CDR2 as SVGIG (reference sequence). The CDR3 DNA follows: TGTGCCTGGACCTACTCTGGGGCCAACGTCCTGACTTTC. Translation: CAWTYSGANVLTF. Filled out from reference TRBV30 and TRBJ2-6, the complete variable domain reads SQTIHQWPATLVQPVGSPLSLECTVEGTSNPNLYWYRQAAGRGLQLLFYSVGIGQISSEVPQNLSASRPQDRQFILSSKKLLLSDSGFYLCAWTYSGANVLTFGAGSRLTVL.

The chain employs TRBV7-9 and TRBJ1-1; a weak D match, TRBD1 (5 bases). With 1 base removed from V and 6 bases from J, the gap between germline ends came to 12 bases. Germline values: CDR1 SEHNR, CDR2 FQNEAQ (reference sequence). This CDR3 region has 14 residues. The CDR3 loop reads CASSLGGEAAEAFF. In nucleotides, the CDR3 is TGTGCCAGCAGCTTAGGGGGGGAAGCTGCTGAAGCTTTCTTT.

The chain uses TRBV13 and TRBJ2-1, with D hard to call. Germline V lookup: CDR1 PRHDT, CDR2 FYEKMQ (reference sequence). This CDR3 is built from 12 residues. V shed 3 bases and J shed 7 bases, with 7 bases lying between them. CDR3 loop: CASSFPLNEQFF. CDR3 in DNA: TGTGCCAGCAGCTTTCCTCTAAATGAGCAGTTCTTC.

The chain joins TRBV7-2 to TRBJ2-1; D remains unclear. The length of the CDR3 is 15 residues. The germline gives CDR1 SGHTA, CDR2 FQGNSA. Trimming shortened V by 1 base and J by 6 bases, and 13 bases separated the two germline ends. DNA of the CDR3: TGTGCCAGCAGCTTAGTGGGCAGGTCCACCAATGAGCAGTTCTTC. Translated: CASSLVGRSTNEQFF.

Only one count was recorded for this clone. The CDR3 DNA follows: TGTGCCAGCAGCCCGACAGGGTCAACTAATGAAAAACTGTTTTTT. It codes for CASSPTGSTNEKLFF. The rearrangement links TRBV9 to TRBJ1-4; 7 bases line up with TRBD1. V shed 4 bases, J shed 0 bases, and the junction held 3 bases outside the gene matches. This CDR3 region has 15 residues. Looked up from germline, CDR1 is SGDLS and CDR2 is YYNGEE.

V and J are TRBV9 and TRBJ2-7; 10 bases line up with TRBD1. The V gene end was trimmed by 4 bases and the J gene end by 3 bases; junction bases not matched to a gene: 13. The CDR3 length is 17 residues. CDR1 is SGDLS and CDR2 is YYNGEE in the germline V gene. The DNA of the CDR3 is TGTGCCAGCAGCCCAACACATCCGGGACAGGGGCTCTACGAGCAGTACTTC. The encoded protein is CASSPTHPGQGLYEQYF.

V and J are TRBV2 and TRBJ2-7; no clear D gene. This CDR3 contains 11 residues. The germline V gene encodes CDR1 SNHLY and CDR2 FYNNEI. Trimming cost V 4 bases and J 4 bases, with 5 bases left between them. The CDR3: CASSGEYEQYF. CDR3 DNA sequence: TGTGCCAGCAGTGGAGAGTACGAGCAGTACTTC.

The CDR3 loop reads CASSPGQGVNQPQHF. The CDR3 nucleotides read TGTGCCAGCAGTCCGGGACAGGGGGTTAATCAGCCCCAGCATTTT. V is TRBV28 and J is TRBJ1-5; 11 bases are shared with TRBD1. The germline CDR1 and CDR2 sequences are MDHEN and SYDVKM. Losses at the gene ends were 5 bases for V and 4 bases for J; bases not matched to a gene: 4. The CDR3 runs 15 residues.

This sequence joins TRBV11-2 and TRBJ1-2, with D hard to call. V was trimmed by 0 bases and J by 6 bases, leaving 14 bases between them. CDR3 length: 15 amino acids. Looked up from germline, CDR1 is SGHAT and CDR2 is FQNNGV. For the CDR3, the DNA is TGTGCCAGCAGCTTAGATGTTCGGGGTTTAAATGGCTACACCTTC. This codes for CASSLDVRGLNGYTF.